Listed here are 5 T cell receptor beta chains from one sample, sequenced in a study of OX40 agonist ivuxolimab in advanced cancers. Here immunoSEQ multiplex PCR was the method, and the copy in TCRdb shows in-frame clones only, minus some. The repertoire includes around 38,000 clones, over 80% of them detected once, and roughly 9.8% sits in the top ten. The specimen comprised CD4+ or CD8+ T cells sorted from blood, sampled in a trial of the OX40 agonist ivuxolimab. The receptors here all came from an adult with an advanced solid tumor such as melanoma, head and neck, liver or kidney cancer.

This clone was recorded once. V usage is TRBV6-1 and J usage is TRBJ1-5; tentative D call: TRBD1 (6 bases). CDR1 and CDR2 from the germline V gene are MNHNS and SASEGT. Trimming removed 6 bases from V and 5 bases from J, with 17 bases in between. The CDR3 sequence is 15 residues long. The CDR3 spells CASRVGTSFYQPQHF. The CDR3 DNA follows: TGTGCCAGCAGAGTCGGGACATCTTTTTATCAGCCCCAGCATTTT.

This clone was seen only once. V usage is TRBV5-1 and J usage is TRBJ2-1; no definite D call. V was trimmed by 0 bases and J by 6 bases, leaving 10 bases between them. Germline V gives CDR1 SGHRS, CDR2 YFSETQ. The CDR3 has 14 residues. The CDR3 reads CASSLETRTNEQFF. The CDR3 DNA reads TGCGCCAGCAGCTTGGAGACACGGACCAATGAGCAGTTCTTC.

The rearrangement links TRBV5-1 to TRBJ1-5; TRBD1 aligns across 7 bases. The germline CDR1 and CDR2 sequences are SGHRS and YFSETQ. V was pared by 7 bases and J by 2 bases, with 12 bases of the junction left unmatched. The CDR3 loop spans 16 amino acids. In nucleotides, the CDR3 is TGCGCCAGCTTGCGACAGGGTTTAGAAGGCAATCAGCCCCAGCATTTT. Translation: CASLRQGLEGNQPQHF.

The chain links TRBV7-9 to TRBJ2-1; TRBD2 matches 12 bases. CDR3 length equals 16 residues. With V trimmed by 7 bases and J by 10 bases, 14 bases remained unmatched. CDR1 and CDR2 from the germline V gene are SEHNR and FQNEAQ (reference sequence). The CDR3 DNA sequence: TGTGCCAGCACCCCGGTGAGACTAGCGGGAGCCGGCGAGCAGTTCTTC. It codes for CASTPVRLAGAGEQFF.

This chain connects TRBV7-9 to TRBJ2-7, with D perhaps TRBD1 (6 bases). This CDR3 spans 12 amino acids. Trimming took 5 bases from V and 2 from J, leaving 7 bases between them. The germline CDR1 and CDR2 sequences are SEHNR and FQNEAQ (reference sequence). The CDR3 is CASSKGAYEQYV. CDR3 DNA: TGTGCCAGCAGCAAGGGGGCCTACGAGCAGTACGTC.